Sequencing of this TCR beta chain was carried out in a study of shared clonotypes between healthy human individuals. Assay used: immunoSEQ multiplex PCR; TCRdb lists only in-frame clones, some missing. Of some 2.1 million clones in the sample, about 94% were seen once. From germline, CDR1 is SGHVS and CDR2 FNYEAQ. The junction had 9 bases not matched to a gene; V was cut back by 5 bases and J by 8 bases. The length of the CDR3 is 15 residues. Naive CD8 isolation took CD45RO-negative cells positively selected for CCR7 and excluded terminally differentiated effector memory CD45RA+ cells. This clone has a single count.

The chain combines TRBV7-6 with TRBJ2-1, with 10 nucleotides matching TRBD2. The TCR was taken from a man aged 18 to 35 in good health. Sample: naive CD8+ T cells sorted from blood. For the CDR3, the DNA is TGTGCCAGCAGCGTCGAGAGCGGGAGGGCCGATGAGCAGTTCTTC. Amino acids: CASSVESGRADEQFF.